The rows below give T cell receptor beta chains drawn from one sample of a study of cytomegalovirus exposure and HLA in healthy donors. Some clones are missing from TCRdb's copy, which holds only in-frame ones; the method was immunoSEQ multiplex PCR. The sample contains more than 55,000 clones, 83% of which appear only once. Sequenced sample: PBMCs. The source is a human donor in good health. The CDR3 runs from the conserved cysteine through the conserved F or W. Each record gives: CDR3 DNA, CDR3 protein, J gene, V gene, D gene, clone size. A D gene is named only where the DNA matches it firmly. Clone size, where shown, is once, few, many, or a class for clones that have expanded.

TGCGCCAGCAGCCAAGGCTGGGGGGGGCGGGATACGCAGTATTTT,CASSQGWGGRDTQYF,TRBJ2-3,TRBV4-1,-,-
TGTGCCACCAGCAGAGATGGACAGGACTATGGCTACACCTTC,CATSRDGQDYGYTF,TRBJ1-2,TRBV15,TRBD1,once
TGTGCCAGCAGTGACGGGGGGGCCACAGATACGCAGTATTTT,CASSDGGATDTQYF,TRBJ2-3,TRBV6-4,-,-
TGTGCCAGCAGCCGGTTAGATAGCTCCTATAATTCACCCCTCCACTTT,CASSRLDSSYNSPLHF,TRBJ1-6,TRBV7-2,-,-
TGTGCCAGCAGCTTAGTTGCAGGGGCGAGCTCCTACGAGCAGTACTTC,CASSLVAGASSYEQYF,TRBJ2-7,TRBV7-2,-,once
TGCGCCAGCAGCTTCAGGGAAGGACGCACAGATACGCAGTATTTT,CASSFREGRTDTQYF,TRBJ2-3,TRBV5-1,-,-
TGTGCCAGTAGTATTGGACTGAGGGACACTGAAGCTTTCTTT,CASSIGLRDTEAFF,TRBJ1-1,TRBV19,-,-
TGTGCCAGCAGCTTAGTTCGGACAGGGGGCGTGGGGGAGCAGTTCTTC,CASSLVRTGGVGEQFF,TRBJ2-1,TRBV7-3,TRBD1,-
TGTGCCAGCTCACCACAACCAGGGCCCTACGAGCAGTACTTC,CASSPQPGPYEQYF,TRBJ2-7,TRBV18,-,-
TGTGCCAGCAGCCCCCTCAGGGGGGAACAAGAGACCCAGTACTTC,CASSPLRGEQETQYF,TRBJ2-5,TRBV7-6,-,-
TGTGCCAGCAGTACTTCCGGGACAGAAACCTACGAGCAGTACTTC,CASSTSGTETYEQYF,TRBJ2-7,TRBV27,TRBD1,-
TGTGCCAGCAGCTTAATAGTGGGGGGACAGACCTACAATGAGCAGTTCTTC,CASSLIVGGQTYNEQFF,TRBJ2-1,TRBV13,-,-
TGTGCCAGCAGCCTTGGGAGATACAATGAGCAGTTCTTC,CASSLGRYNEQFF,TRBJ2-1,TRBV7-9,-,-
TGTGCCAGCAGCTTAGTTGCTAGCGGGAGGGAAAATACGCAGTATTTT,CASSLVASGRENTQYF,TRBJ2-3,TRBV7-6,TRBD2,-
TGTGCCATCATGACTAGACAAGTCCTAGCCAAAAACATTCAGTACTTC,CAIMTRQVLAKNIQYF,TRBJ2-4,TRBV10-3,-,-
TGTGCCAGCTCACGAGAACCGGGACAGGGATTTTTCGGGAACACTGAAGCTTTCTTT,CASSREPGQGFFGNTEAFF,TRBJ1-1,TRBV18,TRBD1,-
TGTGCCAGCAGCTTGGTCACAGCACCCGGCCAAGAGACCCAGTACTTC,CASSLVTAPGQETQYF,TRBJ2-5,TRBV11-1,-,once
TGTGCCAGCAACACAGGGGGCGCAACTAATGAAAAACTGTTTTTT,CASNTGGATNEKLFF,TRBJ1-4,TRBV9,TRBD1,-
TGTGCCAGCAGTTTCCCTTCTGGACTAGCGGGGACAACTTACGAGCAGTACTTC,CASSFPSGLAGTTYEQYF,TRBJ2-7,TRBV28,TRBD2,-
TGTGCCAGCAGTTCCCGGGACTTCCAAGAGACCCAGTACTTC,CASSSRDFQETQYF,TRBJ2-5,TRBV28,-,once
TGTGCCAGCAGCGTGGAGACGAGCACAGATACGCAGTATTTT,CASSVETSTDTQYF,TRBJ2-3,TRBV9,-,-
TGTGCCAGTAGCCACCAGACCTGGGCAGGGTTTAGGAATGGCTACACCTTC,CASSHQTWAGFRNGYTF,TRBJ1-2,TRBV19,-,-